This T cell receptor beta chain was found in a study of post-analysis software for immune sequencing data. Unique-molecular-identifier-tagged TCR beta cDNA libraries were used. There were about 0.85 to 10 million T cells, and about 540,000 cDNA molecules came from them. TCRdb reprocessed the PCR reads via MiXCR and lists one record per CDR3 protein. The table lists roughly 540,000 distinct CDR3 sequences, 34% of them singletons. The length of the CDR3 is 12 residues. The J segment lost 6 bases and the V segment lost 5 bases, leaving 5 bases of the junction unmatched. CDR1 is SGHRS and CDR2 is YFSETQ in the germline V gene. Points on this clonotype: Its antigen is unidentified.

Study findings and constraints: Normalized Chao1 diversity was significantly lower in multiple sclerosis patients than in controls. When patients were compared with controls, 5 or 6 TRBV segments were more frequent, TRBV5-6, TRBV5-1 and TRBV20-1 among them.

The clonotype originates from a girl under 18 with multiple sclerosis. Sample: blood. This sequence joins TRBV5-1 and TRBJ2-7; 7 positions match TRBD1. The CDR3: CASRETGPEQYF. The CDR3 region has the DNA TGCGCCAGCAGGGAGACAGGGCCCGAGCAGTACTTC.